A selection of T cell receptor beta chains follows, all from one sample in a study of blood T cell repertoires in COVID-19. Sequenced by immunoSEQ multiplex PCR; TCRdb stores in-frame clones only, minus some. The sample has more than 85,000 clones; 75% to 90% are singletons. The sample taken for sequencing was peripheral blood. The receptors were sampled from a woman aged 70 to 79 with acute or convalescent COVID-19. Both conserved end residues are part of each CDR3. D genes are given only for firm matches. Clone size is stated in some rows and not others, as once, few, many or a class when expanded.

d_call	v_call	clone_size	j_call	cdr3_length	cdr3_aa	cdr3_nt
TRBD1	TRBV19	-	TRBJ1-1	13	CASRITGGTEAFF	TGTGCCAGTAGGATAACAGGGGGGACTGAAGCTTTCTTT
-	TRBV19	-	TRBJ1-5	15	CASSISNRAVQPQHF	TGTGCCAGTAGTATATCTAACAGGGCGGTTCAGCCCCAGCATTTT
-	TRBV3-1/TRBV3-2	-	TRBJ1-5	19	CASSQGGGRARGGNRPQHF	TGTGCCAGCAGCCAGGGCGGGGGCAGGGCCCGAGGTGGAAATAGGCCCCAGCATTTT
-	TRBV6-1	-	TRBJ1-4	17	CASSEKVRSALNEKLFF	TGTGCCAGCAGTGAGAAGGTCCGGAGCGCTCTTAATGAAAAACTGTTTTTT
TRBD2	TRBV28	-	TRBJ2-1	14	CASGLAGGRGEQFF	TGTGCCAGCGGTCTAGCGGGAGGGCGGGGCGAGCAGTTCTTC
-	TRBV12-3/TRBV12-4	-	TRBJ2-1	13	CASSLQGVNEQFF	TGTGCCAGCAGTTTACAAGGGGTAAATGAGCAGTTCTTC
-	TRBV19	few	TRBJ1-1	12	CASSARDNRAFF	TGTGCCAGTAGTGCGAGGGACAACCGAGCTTTCTTT
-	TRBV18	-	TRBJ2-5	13	CASSNMVQETQYF	TGTGCCAGCTCTAACATGGTCCAAGAGACCCAGTACTTC
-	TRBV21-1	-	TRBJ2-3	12	CASRGGLDTQYF	TGTGCCAGCAGAGGGGGTCTGGATACGCAGTATTTT
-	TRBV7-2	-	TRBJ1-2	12	CASSSHSTGYTF	TGTGCCAGCAGCAGCCACTCTACGGGCTACACCTTC
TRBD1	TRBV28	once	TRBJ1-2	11	CASSYRGGYTF	TGTGCCAGCAGTTACAGGGGTGGCTACACCTTC
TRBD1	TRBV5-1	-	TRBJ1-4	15	CASSLAGTAYEKLFF	TGCGCCAGCAGCTTGGCGGGGACAGCCTATGAAAAACTGTTTTTT
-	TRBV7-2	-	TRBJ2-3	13	CASSATVPDTQYF	TGTGCCAGCAGCGCTACAGTCCCAGATACGCAGTATTTT
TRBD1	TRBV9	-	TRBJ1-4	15	CASSGPDRSNEKLFF	TGTGCCAGCAGCGGACCGGACAGGAGTAATGAAAAACTGTTTTTT
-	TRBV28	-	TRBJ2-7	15	CASWPGVMGHYEQYF	TGTGCCAGTTGGCCGGGGGTCATGGGTCACTACGAGCAGTACTTC
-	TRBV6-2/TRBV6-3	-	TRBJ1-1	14	CASSYTSPNTEAFF	TGTGCCAGCAGTTACACATCTCCGAACACTGAAGCTTTCTTT
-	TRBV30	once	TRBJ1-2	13	CAWSIARIYGYTF	TGTGCCTGGAGTATCGCTAGGATCTATGGCTACACCTTC
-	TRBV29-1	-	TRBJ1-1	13	CSGEVTRNTEAFF	TGCAGCGGGGAGGTAACGAGGAACACTGAAGCTTTCTTT
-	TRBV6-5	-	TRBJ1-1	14	CASGRGGRVTEAFF	TGTGCCAGCGGAAGGGGGGGCCGGGTCACTGAAGCTTTCTTT
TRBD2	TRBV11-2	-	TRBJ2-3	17	CASSLGPWEGPRATQYF	TGTGCCAGCAGCTTAGGGCCCTGGGAGGGCCCTCGCGCTACGCAGTATTTT
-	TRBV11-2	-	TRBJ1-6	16	CASSSSPTWANSPLHF	TGTGCCAGCAGCTCATCTCCGACGTGGGCGAATTCACCCCTCCACTTT
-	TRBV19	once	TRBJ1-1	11	CASSIYREAFF	TGTGCCAGTAGTATTTACAGGGAAGCTTTCTTT
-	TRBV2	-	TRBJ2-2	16	CASSLLGRPNTGELFF	TGTGCCAGCAGTCTCCTGGGGCGCCCGAACACCGGGGAGCTGTTTTTT
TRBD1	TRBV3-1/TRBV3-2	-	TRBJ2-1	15	CASSQGTGQHNEQFF	TGTGCCAGCAGCCAGGGGACAGGGCAGCACAATGAGCAGTTCTTC
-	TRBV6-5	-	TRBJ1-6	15	CASSYRQGHNSPLHF	TGTGCCAGCAGTTACCGGCAGGGCCATAATTCACCCCTCCACTTT
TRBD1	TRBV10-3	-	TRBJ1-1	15	CAISETGGVGTEAFF	TGTGCCATCAGTGAGACAGGGGGCGTGGGGACTGAAGCTTTCTTT
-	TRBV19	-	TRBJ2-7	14	CASSISGLVGEQYF	TGTGCCAGTAGTATAAGCGGGCTAGTGGGCGAGCAGTACTTC